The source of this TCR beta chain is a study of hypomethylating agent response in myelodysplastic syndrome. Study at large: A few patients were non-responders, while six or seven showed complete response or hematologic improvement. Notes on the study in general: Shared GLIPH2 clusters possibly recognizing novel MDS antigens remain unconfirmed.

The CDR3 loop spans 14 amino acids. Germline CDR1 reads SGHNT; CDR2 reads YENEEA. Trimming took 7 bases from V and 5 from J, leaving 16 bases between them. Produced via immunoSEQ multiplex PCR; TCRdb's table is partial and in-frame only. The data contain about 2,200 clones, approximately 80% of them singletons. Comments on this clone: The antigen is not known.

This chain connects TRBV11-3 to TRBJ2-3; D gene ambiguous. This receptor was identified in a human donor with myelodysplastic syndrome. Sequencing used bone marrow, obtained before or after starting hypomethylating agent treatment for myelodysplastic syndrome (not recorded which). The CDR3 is CASTISEIGDTQYF. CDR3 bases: TGTGCCAGCACCATTAGTGAGATTGGAGATACGCAGTATTTT.